This T cell receptor beta chain was sequenced for a study of control samples from healthy donors and cancer patients. Measured with immunoSEQ multiplex PCR; TCRdb has only the in-frame clones, and not every one. The sample carries over 100,000 clones, 75% to 95% recorded once. The source is a man between 35 and 55 years old in good health. The material sequenced was blood.

The CDR3: CASSPLKGQGPTNEAFF. CDR3 bases: TGTGCCAGCTCACCACTTAAGGGACAGGGGCCAACTAACGAAGCTTTCTTT. J is TRBJ1-1 and V is TRBV18, with 10 bases aligning to TRBD1. Germline CDR1 is KGHSH and CDR2 is LQKENI. This CDR3 contains 17 residues. J was trimmed by 8 bases and V by 1 base; bases with no gene match: 13.